The source of this T cell receptor beta chain is a study of memory CD4+ T cells and cytomegalovirus serostatus. As for the study in general: This sample comes from healthy Belgian adults, eight to ten CMV seropositive, approximately 25 seronegative.

Generated by immunoSEQ multiplex PCR, the TCRdb table keeps only in-frame clones and is missing some. The table records tens of thousands of clones, around four fifths of them present only once. Single viable CD3+CD4+CD8-CD45RO+ cells were sorted as the memory CD4+ T cells. Study-level points and caveats: Each of approximately 73 CMV-associated TCRbeta sequences occurred in one to five individuals.

This clone was seen a few times. What it binds is unknown. At one end, the junction sequence differs from germline, possibly due to a read error. Sequenced sample: memory CD4+ T cells from blood. The clonotype was recovered from an adult in good health and CMV-seropositive.

Here the CDR3 DNA reads TGTGCCAGCACCGTATCCGGGGGGCGAGTCACCGGGGAGCTGTTTTTT. Translating it yields CASTVSGGRVTGELFF. V usage is TRBV9 and J usage is TRBJ2-2; a weak D match, TRBD2 (7 bases). Germline CDR1 and CDR2: SGDLS and YYNGEE. The length of the CDR3 is 16 residues.